Shown below are 14 T cell receptor beta chains from a single sample sequenced in a study of cytomegalovirus exposure and HLA in healthy donors. PCR used 60 Vbeta primers and 13 Jbeta primers. TCRdb's copy holds only in-frame clones and misses some; the assay was immunoSEQ multiplex PCR. The sample contains 140,000 to 150,000 clones, 76% of which appear only once. The sequenced sample consisted of PBMCs. These TCRs come from a woman aged 35 to 49 in good health and CMV-seronegative.

There are a few counts of this clone. The chain uses TRBV5-6 and TRBJ1-2; TRBD1 agrees at 8 bases. CDR3 length equals 15 residues. CDR1 and CDR2 (germline): SGHDT, YYEEEE. V shed 0 bases, J shed 4 bases, and the junction held 5 bases outside the gene matches. The CDR3 bases are TGTGCCAGCAGCTTGGGACAGGGGCCATCCTATGGCTACACCTTC. This sequence encodes CASSLGQGPSYGYTF.

This clone was observed a single time. The J gene is TRBJ1-6, the V gene TRBV28; a weak D match, TRBD1 (6 bases). This CDR3 is 15 amino acids long. V lost 8 bases to trimming and J lost 6 bases, with 17 bases between them. CDR1 and CDR2 (germline): MDHEN, SYDVKM. The CDR3 here is CASGTFGQSNSPLHF. The CDR3 DNA reads TGTGCCAGCGGGACATTTGGACAGAGTAATTCACCCCTCCACTTT.

This clone has only a few counts. The chain uses TRBV5-1 and TRBJ1-5; possibly TRBD1 for D (5 bases). V was pared by 0 bases and J by 6 bases, with 13 bases between. The CDR3 loop spans 15 amino acids. Germline loops: CDR1 SGHRS, CDR2 YFSETQ. Here the CDR3 reads CASSLDGGGGQPQHF. In DNA, the CDR3 is TGCGCCAGCAGCTTGGATGGTGGGGGGGGTCAGCCCCAGCATTTT. Full variable domain (outside the CDR3, taken from reference TRBV5-1 and TRBJ1-5): KAGVTQTPRYLIKTRGQQVTLSCSPISGHRSVSWYQQTPGQGLQFLFEYFSETQRNKGNFPGRFSGRQFSNSRSEMNVSTLELGDSALYLCASSLDGGGGQPQHFGDGTRLSIL.

The V and J genes are TRBV7-6 and TRBJ2-3; TRBD1 is a possible D gene (5 bases). The CDR3 extends over 15 amino acids. Germline CDR1 reads SGHVS; CDR2 reads FNYEAQ. V lost 0 bases, J lost 4 bases, and 11 bases lay in between. The CDR3: CASSLAWQGPDTQYF. Written as DNA, the CDR3 is TGTGCCAGCAGCTTAGCCTGGCAGGGCCCAGATACGCAGTATTTT.

The chain has TRBV19 and TRBJ2-5; 11 positions match TRBD1. With V trimmed by 3 bases and J by 4 bases, 7 bases remained unmatched. CDR3 size: 16 residues. Germline lookup yields CDR1 LNHDA and CDR2 SQIVND (reference sequence). CDR3 loop: CASSIALDRGLETQYF. The CDR3, as DNA: TGTGCCAGTAGTATCGCGCTGGACAGGGGGCTAGAGACCCAGTACTTC.

This clone has a handful of counts. The chain joins TRBV27 to TRBJ1-2, with D hard to call. Trimming left V 5 bases short and J 8 bases short, with 15 bases between. This CDR3 is built from 13 residues. The V gene's germline CDR1 is MNHEY and CDR2 SMNVEV (reference sequence). CDR3 coding DNA: TGTGCCAGCAGTCCTACCCGCTATTGGGGCTACACCTTC. Encoded protein: CASSPTRYWGYTF.

The chain links TRBV28 to TRBJ2-5; weak D call: TRBD1 (6 bases). The CDR3 runs 14 residues. Germline V gene sequence: CDR1 MDHEN, CDR2 SYDVKM. Trimming took off 2 bases at V and 2 bases at J, with 9 bases between the two ends. CDR3 DNA: TGTGCCAGCAGTTTAGGGGGCCTACAAGAGACCCAGTACTTC. This sequence encodes CASSLGGLQETQYF. Combining the CDR3 with reference TRBV28 and TRBJ2-5 gives the whole variable domain DVKVTQSSRYLVKRTGEKVFLECVQDMDHENMFWYRQDPGLGLRLIYFSYDVKMKEKGDIPEGYSVSREKKERFSLILESASTNQTSMYLCASSLGGLQETQYFGPGTRLLVL.

V is TRBV30 and J is TRBJ1-5; TRBD1 is a possible D gene (5 bases). In germline, CDR1 is GTSNPN, CDR2 SVGIG (reference sequence). This CDR3 contains 15 residues. The V gene lost 3 bases and the J gene lost 6 bases, with 18 bases spanning the gap. Written as DNA, the CDR3 is TGTGCCTGGAGCCGTGGGCAGGGAACCCGTCAGCCCCAGCATTTT. Its protein product is CAWSRGQGTRQPQHF. Full variable domain (remainder filled in from reference TRBV30 and TRBJ1-5): SQTIHQWPATLVQPVGSPLSLECTVEGTSNPNLYWYRQAAGRGLQLLFYSVGIGQISSEVPQNLSASRPQDRQFILSSKKLLLSDSGFYLCAWSRGQGTRQPQHFGDGTRLSIL.

The chain uses TRBV5-1 and TRBJ2-5, with 11 positions matching TRBD2. The V gene's germline CDR1 is SGHRS and CDR2 YFSETQ. The CDR3 has 15 amino acids. V shed 2 bases and J 1 base; nucleotides not matched to a gene: 1. CDR3 coding DNA: TGCGCCAGCAGCTTTAGCGGGGGGGGCCAAGAGACCCAGTACTTC. It encodes CASSFSGGGQETQYF.

CDR3 nucleotides: TGCGCCAGCAGTGATGGCGGGTCGACCCAAGAGACCCAGTACTTC. Translating gives CASSDGGSTQETQYF. The V gene is TRBV10-1, the J gene TRBJ2-5; a weak D match, TRBD2 (5 bases). Germline CDR1 WNHNN, CDR2 SYGVQD (reference sequence). V lost 3 bases and J 1 base, leaving 12 bases between the germline ends. The CDR3 totals 15 residues.

This clone has a handful of counts. V gene TRBV5-6 combines with J gene TRBJ2-1; D is unclear. CDR1 and CDR2 (germline): SGHDT, YYEEEE. CDR3 size: 11 residues. V lost 5 bases to trimming and J lost 10 bases, with 10 bases between them. This CDR3 reads CASSKLEEQFF. The CDR3, as DNA: TGTGCCAGCAGTAAACTCGAAGAGCAGTTCTTC.

The rearrangement links TRBV28 to TRBJ1-2, with a possible D match to TRBD1 (6 bases). With 6 bases removed from V and 8 bases from J, the gap between germline ends came to 22 bases. The CDR3 has 15 amino acids. Germline V CDR1 and CDR2: MDHEN, SYDVKM. The CDR3 spells CASRHAAQGLAGYTF. As DNA, the CDR3 is TGTGCCAGCAGACACGCCGCGCAGGGGTTGGCAGGCTACACCTTC.

This chain links TRBV7-8 with TRBJ1-2; 7 nucleotides match TRBD1. CDR3 size: 19 residues. Germline CDR1 reads SGHVS; CDR2 reads FQNEAQ. Unmatched junction bases numbered 20, after V lost 2 bases and J lost 5 bases. CDR3 bases: TGTGCCAGCAGCTTACTCACCCCCATTGGGACAGCGGCTGGGTATGGCTACACCTTC. Translating it yields CASSLLTPIGTAAGYGYTF.

The rearrangement links TRBV2 to TRBJ2-5; 8 bases match TRBD1. The J segment lost 4 bases and the V segment lost 7 bases, leaving 5 bases of the junction unmatched. The CDR3 loop spans 13 amino acids. Per the germline V gene, CDR1 is SNHLY and CDR2 is FYNNEI. CDR3 in amino acids: CASTQQGGETQYF. The CDR3 DNA reads as TGTGCCAGCACCCAACAGGGGGGAGAGACCCAGTACTTC.